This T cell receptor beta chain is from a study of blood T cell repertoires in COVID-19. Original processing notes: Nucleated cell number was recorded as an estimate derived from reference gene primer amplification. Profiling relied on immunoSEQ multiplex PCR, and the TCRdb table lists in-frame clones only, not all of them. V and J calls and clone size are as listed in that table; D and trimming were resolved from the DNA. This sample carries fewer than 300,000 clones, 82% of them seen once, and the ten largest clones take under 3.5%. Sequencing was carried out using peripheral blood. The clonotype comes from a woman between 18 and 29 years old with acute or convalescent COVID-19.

DNA of the CDR3: TGTGCCAGCACCTACGGGGGGGAGCAGTACTTC. Residues: CASTYGGEQYF. The J gene is TRBJ2-7, the V gene TRBV6-6, with TRBD2 matching over 7 bases. From germline, CDR1 is MNHNY and CDR2 SVGAGI (reference sequence). The V and J ends lost 7 bases and 7 bases, in that order; junction bases with no gene match: 4. This CDR3 region has 11 residues.